A single TCR beta chain is shown here with its context. What it recognizes is unknown. Assay: immunoSEQ multiplex PCR; the TCRdb copy retains only in-frame clones and omits some. The table has about 9,900 clones, roughly 40% seen once. The germline V and J ends were trimmed by 7 bases and 4 bases, with 7 bases remaining between them. The CDR3 runs 11 residues. The germline gives CDR1 MDHEN, CDR2 SYDVKM. This specimen belongs to a study of siplizumab effects on memory and regulatory T cells. About the study: Paired reactions compared siplizumab at roughly 1 ug/mL with no drug, using mixed lymphocyte reactions.

Study results and limitations: A minor fraction of alloreactive clones, and no more, mapped to unstimulated subsets. Apparently key alloresponse contributors, naive T cells also seemed more diverse than memory cells.

Cells from the mixed lymphocyte reaction underwent coculture for five to six days at 37 degrees C. A 1:1 mix was made of stimulator PBMCs labelled with Violet Dye and responder PBMCs labelled with CFSE. Sequencing used CFSE-low (dividing) CD4+ T cells sorted from an allogeneic mixed lymphocyte reaction. The TCR was taken from a human donor in good health; the cells came from an allogeneic mixed lymphocyte reaction. The V gene is TRBV28, the J gene TRBJ1-2, with unresolved D. The CDR3 DNA follows: TGTGCCAGCACCGCCTTCTATGGCTACACCTTC. Its translation: CASTAFYGYTF.